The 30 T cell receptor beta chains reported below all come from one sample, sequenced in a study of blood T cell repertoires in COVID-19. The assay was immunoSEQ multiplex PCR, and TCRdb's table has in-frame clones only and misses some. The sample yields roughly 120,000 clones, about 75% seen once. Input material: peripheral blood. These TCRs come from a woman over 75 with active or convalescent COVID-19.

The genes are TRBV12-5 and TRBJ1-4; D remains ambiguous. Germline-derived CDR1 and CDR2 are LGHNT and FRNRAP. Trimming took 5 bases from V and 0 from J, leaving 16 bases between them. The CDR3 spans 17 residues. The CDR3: CASGPPGRSATNEKLFF. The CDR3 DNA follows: TGTGCTAGTGGTCCGCCGGGGAGGTCCGCAACTAATGAAAAACTGTTTTTT.

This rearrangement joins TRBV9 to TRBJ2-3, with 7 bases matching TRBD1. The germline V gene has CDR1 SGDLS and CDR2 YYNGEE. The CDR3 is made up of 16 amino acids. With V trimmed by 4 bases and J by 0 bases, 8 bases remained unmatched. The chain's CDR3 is CASSRSGQASTDTQYF. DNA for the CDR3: TGTGCCAGCAGCCGTTCCGGACAGGCTAGCACAGATACGCAGTATTTT.

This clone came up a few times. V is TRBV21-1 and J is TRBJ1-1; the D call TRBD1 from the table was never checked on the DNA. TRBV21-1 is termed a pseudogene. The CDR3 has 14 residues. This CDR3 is CASSTQGLNTEAFF. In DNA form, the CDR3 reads TGTGCCAGCAGCACACAGGGTTTAAACACTGAAGCTTTCTTT.

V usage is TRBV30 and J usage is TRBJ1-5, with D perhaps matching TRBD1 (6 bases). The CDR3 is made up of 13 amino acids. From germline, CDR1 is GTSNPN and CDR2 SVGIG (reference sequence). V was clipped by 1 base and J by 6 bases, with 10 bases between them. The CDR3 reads CAWSGQGTQPQHF. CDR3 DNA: TGTGCCTGGAGTGGTCAGGGGACTCAGCCCCAGCATTTT.

The CDR3, as DNA: TGTGCCAGCAGCCCAACAGTGGGGGGAGGCACAGATACGCAGTATTTT. Translation gives CASSPTVGGGTDTQYF. The chain carries TRBV3-1 (or the pseudogene TRBV3-2) and TRBJ2-3; tentatively, D is TRBD2 (6 bases). The V gene's germline CDR1 is LGHDT and CDR2 YNNKEL (reference sequence). This CDR3 contains 16 residues. V was cut by 4 bases and J by 1 base, with 15 bases left in between.

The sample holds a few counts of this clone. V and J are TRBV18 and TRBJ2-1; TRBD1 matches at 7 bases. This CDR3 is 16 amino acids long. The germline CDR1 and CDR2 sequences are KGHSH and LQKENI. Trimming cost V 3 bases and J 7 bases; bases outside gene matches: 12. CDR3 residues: CASSPFTLGTDNEQFF. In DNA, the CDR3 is TGTGCCAGCTCACCTTTTACTCTAGGGACAGATAATGAGCAGTTCTTC. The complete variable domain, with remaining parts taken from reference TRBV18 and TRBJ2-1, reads NAGVMQNPRHLVRRRGQEARLRCSPMKGHSHVYWYRQLPEEGLKFMVYLQKENIIDESGMPKERFSAEFPKEGPSILRIQQVVRGDSAAYFCASSPFTLGTDNEQFFGPGTRLTVL.

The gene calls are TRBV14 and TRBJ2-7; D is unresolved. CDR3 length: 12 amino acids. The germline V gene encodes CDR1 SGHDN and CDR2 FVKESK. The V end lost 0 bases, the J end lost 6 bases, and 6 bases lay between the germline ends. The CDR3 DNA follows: TGTGCCAGCAGCCAAGATAACTCCGAGCAGTACTTC. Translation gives CASSQDNSEQYF.

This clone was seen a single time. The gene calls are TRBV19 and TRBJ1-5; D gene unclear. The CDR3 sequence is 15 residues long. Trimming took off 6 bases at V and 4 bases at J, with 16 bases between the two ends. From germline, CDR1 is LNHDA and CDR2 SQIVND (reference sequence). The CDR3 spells CASSPGAGWNQPQHF. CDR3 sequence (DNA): TGTGCCAGTAGCCCAGGTGCGGGTTGGAATCAGCCCCAGCATTTT.

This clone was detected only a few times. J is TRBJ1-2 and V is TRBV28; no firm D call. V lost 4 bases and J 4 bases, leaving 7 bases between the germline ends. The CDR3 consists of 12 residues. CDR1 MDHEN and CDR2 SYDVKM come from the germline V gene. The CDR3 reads CASSSHIYGYTF. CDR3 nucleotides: TGTGCCAGCAGTTCACATATCTATGGCTACACCTTC.

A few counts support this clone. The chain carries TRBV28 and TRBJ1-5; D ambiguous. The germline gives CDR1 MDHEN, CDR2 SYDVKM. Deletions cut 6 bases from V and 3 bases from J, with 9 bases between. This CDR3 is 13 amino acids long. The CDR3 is CASRSSFNQPQHF. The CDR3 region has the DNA TGTGCCAGCAGGAGCTCTTTCAATCAGCCCCAGCATTTT.

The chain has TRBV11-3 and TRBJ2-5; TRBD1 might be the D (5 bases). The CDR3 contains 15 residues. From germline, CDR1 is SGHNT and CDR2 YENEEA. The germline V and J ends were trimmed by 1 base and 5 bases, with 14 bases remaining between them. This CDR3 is CASSLGQGMRETQYF. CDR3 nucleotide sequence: TGTGCCAGCAGCTTAGGGCAGGGAATGCGGGAGACCCAGTACTTC. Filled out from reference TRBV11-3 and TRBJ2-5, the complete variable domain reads EAGVVQSPRYKIIEKKQPVAFWCNPISGHNTLYWYLQNLGQGPELLIRYENEEAVDDSQLPKDRFSAERLKGVDSTLKIQPAELGDSAVYLCASSLGQGMRETQYFGPGTRLLVL.

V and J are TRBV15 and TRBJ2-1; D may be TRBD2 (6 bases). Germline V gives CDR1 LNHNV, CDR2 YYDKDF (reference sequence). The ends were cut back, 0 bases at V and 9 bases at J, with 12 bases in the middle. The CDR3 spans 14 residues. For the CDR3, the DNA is TGTGCCACCAGCAGAGATTTGGAGGGGCGTGAGCAGTTCTTC. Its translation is CATSRDLEGREQFF. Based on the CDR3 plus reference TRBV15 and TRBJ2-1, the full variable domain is DAMVIQNPRYQVTQFGKPVTLSCSQTLNHNVMYWYQQKSSQAPKLLFHYYDKDFNNEADTPDNFQSRRPNTSFCFLDIRSPGLGDTAMYLCATSRDLEGREQFFGPGTRLTVL.

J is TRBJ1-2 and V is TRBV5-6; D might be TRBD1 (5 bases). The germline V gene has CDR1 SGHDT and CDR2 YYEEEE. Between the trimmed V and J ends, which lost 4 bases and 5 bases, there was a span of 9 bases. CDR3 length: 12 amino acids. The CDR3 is CASSPGIYGYTF. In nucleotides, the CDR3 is TGTGCCAGCAGCCCAGGGATTTATGGCTACACCTTC.

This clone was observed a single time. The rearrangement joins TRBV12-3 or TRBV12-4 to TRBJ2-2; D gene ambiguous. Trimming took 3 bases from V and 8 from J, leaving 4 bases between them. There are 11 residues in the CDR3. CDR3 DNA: TGTGCCAGCAGTTTCCGGGGGGAGCTGTTTTTT. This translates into CASSFRGELFF.

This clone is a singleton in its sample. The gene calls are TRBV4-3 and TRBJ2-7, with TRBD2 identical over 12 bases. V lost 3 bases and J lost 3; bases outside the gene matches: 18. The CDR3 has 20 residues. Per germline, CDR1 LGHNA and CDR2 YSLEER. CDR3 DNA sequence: TGCGCCAGCAGCCAGCCAGGACTAGCGGGGAAGACAATAACTGACTACGAGCAGTACTTC. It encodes CASSQPGLAGKTITDYEQYF.

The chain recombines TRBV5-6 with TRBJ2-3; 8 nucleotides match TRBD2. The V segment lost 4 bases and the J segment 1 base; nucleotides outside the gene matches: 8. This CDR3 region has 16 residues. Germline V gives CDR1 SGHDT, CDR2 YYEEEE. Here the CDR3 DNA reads TGTGCCAGCAGCCCGGGACTAGGTATAGGCACAGATACGCAGTATTTT. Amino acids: CASSPGLGIGTDTQYF.

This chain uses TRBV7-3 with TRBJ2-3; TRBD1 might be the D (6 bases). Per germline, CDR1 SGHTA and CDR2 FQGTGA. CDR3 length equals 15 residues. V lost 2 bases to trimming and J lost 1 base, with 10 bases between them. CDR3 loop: CASSLGTGRTDTQYF. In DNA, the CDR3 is TGTGCCAGCAGCTTAGGTACAGGGCGCACAGATACGCAGTATTTT.

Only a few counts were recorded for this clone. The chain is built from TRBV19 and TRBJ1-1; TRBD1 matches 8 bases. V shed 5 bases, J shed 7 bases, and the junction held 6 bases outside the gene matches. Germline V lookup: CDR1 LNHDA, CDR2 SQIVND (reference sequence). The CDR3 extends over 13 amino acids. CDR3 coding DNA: TGTGCCAGTAGTCAGGGGGCGTATGGTGAAGCTTTCTTT. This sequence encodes CASSQGAYGEAFF.

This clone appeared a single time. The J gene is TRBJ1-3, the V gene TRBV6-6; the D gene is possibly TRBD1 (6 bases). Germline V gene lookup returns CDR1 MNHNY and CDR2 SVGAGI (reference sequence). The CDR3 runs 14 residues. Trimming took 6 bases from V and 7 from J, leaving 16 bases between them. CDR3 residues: CASRIQGLSNTIYF. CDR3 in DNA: TGTGCCAGCAGGATACAGGGATTGTCGAACACCATATATTTT.

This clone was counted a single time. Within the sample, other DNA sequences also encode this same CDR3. CDR3 sequence reads: CSASLYEQYF. The CDR3, as DNA: TGCAGTGCTAGTTTATACGAGCAGTACTTC. This chain links TRBV20-1 with TRBJ2-7; D is undetermined. The CDR3 is 10 amino acids. V gave up 3 bases and J gave up 4 bases, with 4 bases separating them. In germline, CDR1 is DFQATT, CDR2 SNEGSKA (reference sequence).

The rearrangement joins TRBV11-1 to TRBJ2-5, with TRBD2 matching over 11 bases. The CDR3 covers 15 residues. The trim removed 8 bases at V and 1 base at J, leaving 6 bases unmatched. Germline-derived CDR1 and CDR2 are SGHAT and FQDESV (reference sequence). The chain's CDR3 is CASRTGTSGQETQYF. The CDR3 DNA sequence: TGTGCCAGCCGAACAGGGACTAGCGGCCAAGAGACCCAGTACTTC.

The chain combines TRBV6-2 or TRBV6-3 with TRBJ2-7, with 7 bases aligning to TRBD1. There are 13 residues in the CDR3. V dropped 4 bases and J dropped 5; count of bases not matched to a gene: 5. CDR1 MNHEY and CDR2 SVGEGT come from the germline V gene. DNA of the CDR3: TGTGCCAGCAGTTGGGGACAGATAGACGAGCAGTACTTC. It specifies CASSWGQIDEQYF.

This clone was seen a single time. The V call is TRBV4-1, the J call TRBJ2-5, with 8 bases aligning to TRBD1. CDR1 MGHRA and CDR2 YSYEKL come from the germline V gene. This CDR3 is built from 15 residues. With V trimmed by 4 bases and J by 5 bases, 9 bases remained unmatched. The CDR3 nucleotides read TGCGCCAGCAGCCCTTCGGACAGGGTGTGGGAGACCCAGTACTTC. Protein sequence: CASSPSDRVWETQYF.

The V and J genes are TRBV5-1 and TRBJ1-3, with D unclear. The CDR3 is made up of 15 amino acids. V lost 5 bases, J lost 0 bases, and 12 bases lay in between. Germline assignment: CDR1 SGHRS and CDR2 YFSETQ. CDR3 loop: CASSPTRGSGNTIYF. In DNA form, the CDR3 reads TGCGCCAGCAGTCCCACACGGGGCTCTGGAAACACCATATATTTT. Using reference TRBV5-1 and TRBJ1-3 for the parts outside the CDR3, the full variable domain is KAGVTQTPRYLIKTRGQQVTLSCSPISGHRSVSWYQQTPGQGLQFLFEYFSETQRNKGNFPGRFSGRQFSNSRSEMNVSTLELGDSALYLCASSPTRGSGNTIYFGEGSWLTVV.

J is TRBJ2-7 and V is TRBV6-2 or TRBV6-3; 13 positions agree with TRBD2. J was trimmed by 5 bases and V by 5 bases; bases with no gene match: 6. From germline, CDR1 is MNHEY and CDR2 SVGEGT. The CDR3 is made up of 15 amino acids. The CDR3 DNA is TGTGCCAGCAGTCGGACTAGCGGGGGTCGGGACGAGCAGTACTTC. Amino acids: CASSRTSGGRDEQYF.

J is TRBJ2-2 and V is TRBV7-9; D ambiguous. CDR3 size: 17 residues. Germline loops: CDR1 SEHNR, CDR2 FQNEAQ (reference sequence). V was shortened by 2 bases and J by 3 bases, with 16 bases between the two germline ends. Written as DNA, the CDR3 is TGTGCCAGCAGCTTAAGCCTAGTTCGGTTTCACACCGGGGAGCTGTTTTTT. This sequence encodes CASSLSLVRFHTGELFF.

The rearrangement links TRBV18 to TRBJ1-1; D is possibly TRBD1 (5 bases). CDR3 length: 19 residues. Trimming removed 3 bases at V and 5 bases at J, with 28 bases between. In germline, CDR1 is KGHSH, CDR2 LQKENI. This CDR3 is CASSPLQASFRVGVTEAFF. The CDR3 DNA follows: TGTGCCAGCTCACCTCTTCAAGCGTCGTTTCGGGTAGGGGTAACTGAAGCTTTCTTT. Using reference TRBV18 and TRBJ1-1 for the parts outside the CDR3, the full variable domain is NAGVMQNPRHLVRRRGQEARLRCSPMKGHSHVYWYRQLPEEGLKFMVYLQKENIIDESGMPKERFSAEFPKEGPSILRIQQVVRGDSAAYFCASSPLQASFRVGVTEAFFGQGTRLTVV.

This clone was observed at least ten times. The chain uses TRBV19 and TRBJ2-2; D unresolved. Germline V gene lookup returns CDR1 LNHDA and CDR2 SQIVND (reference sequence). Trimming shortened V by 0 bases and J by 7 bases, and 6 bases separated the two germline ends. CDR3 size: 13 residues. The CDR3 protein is CASSIDLGGELFF. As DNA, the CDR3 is TGTGCCAGTAGTATAGATCTAGGCGGGGAGCTGTTTTTT.

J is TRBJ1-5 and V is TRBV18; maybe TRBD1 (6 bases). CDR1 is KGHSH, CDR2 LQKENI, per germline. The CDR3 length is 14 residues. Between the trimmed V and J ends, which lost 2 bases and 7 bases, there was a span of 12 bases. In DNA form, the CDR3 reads TGTGCCAGCTCACCAACAGGGTGGGGGCAGCCCCAGCATTTT. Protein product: CASSPTGWGQPQHF.

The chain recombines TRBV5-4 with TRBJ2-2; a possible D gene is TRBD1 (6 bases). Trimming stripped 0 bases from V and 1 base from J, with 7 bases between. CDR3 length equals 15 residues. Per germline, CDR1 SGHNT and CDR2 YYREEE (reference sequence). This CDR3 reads CASSLAQGNTGELFF. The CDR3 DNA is TGTGCCAGCAGCTTGGCACAGGGGAACACCGGGGAGCTGTTTTTT.